The 13 T cell receptor beta chains presented below share a single source sample, sequenced in a study of blood T cell repertoires in COVID-19. Clones were sequenced by immunoSEQ multiplex PCR, and TCRdb holds only the in-frame ones, with some missing. The profile shows under 300,000 clones, nearly 90% of them singletons. The material sequenced was PBMCs or T cells enriched from blood (not recorded which). The source is a woman aged 25 to 39 who had recovered from COVID-19.

The chain has TRBV5-4 and TRBJ2-7; the match to TRBD1 covers 8 bases. The junction had 13 bases not matched to a gene; V was cut back by 6 bases and J by 2 bases. CDR3 size: 16 residues. The germline gives CDR1 SGHNT, CDR2 YYREEE (reference sequence). CDR3 loop: CASTSQGALGPYEQYF. The CDR3 nucleotides are TGTGCCAGCACGTCTCAGGGGGCTCTTGGTCCCTACGAGCAGTACTTC. Looking up the rest from reference TRBV5-4 and TRBJ2-7 gives the full variable domain: ETGVTQSPTHLIKTRGQQVTLRCSSQSGHNTVSWYQQALGQGPQFIFQYYREEENGRGNFPPRFSGLQFPNYSSELNVNALELDDSALYLCASTSQGALGPYEQYFGPGTRLTVT.

The chain recombines TRBV15 with TRBJ1-6; 8 nucleotides align to TRBD1. Germline CDR1 and CDR2: LNHNV and YYDKDF (reference sequence). There are 17 residues in the CDR3. V gave up 0 bases and J gave up 9 bases; unmatched junction bases: 10. Here the CDR3 reads CATSRDRRTGIGSPLHF. The CDR3 bases are TGTGCCACCAGCAGAGATCGAAGGACAGGGATTGGTTCACCCCTCCACTTT.

The chain has TRBV7-3 and TRBJ2-1; maybe TRBD1 (6 bases). Germline assignment: CDR1 SGHTA and CDR2 FQGTGA. This CDR3 region has 18 residues. Trimming removed 1 base at V and 4 bases at J, with 20 bases between. DNA of the CDR3: TGTGCCAGCAGCTTAAAGGCCCGGATCACGGGACAATACAATGAGCAGTTCTTC. This sequence encodes CASSLKARITGQYNEQFF.

This chain connects TRBV28 to TRBJ1-5; maybe TRBD1 (6 bases). Germline V gene sequence: CDR1 MDHEN, CDR2 SYDVKM. The CDR3 runs 17 residues. Trimming took off 5 bases at V and 0 bases at J, with 17 bases between the two ends. This chain's CDR3 is CASSPRGWADSNQPQHF. The CDR3 DNA sequence: TGTGCCAGCAGTCCAAGGGGGTGGGCGGATAGCAATCAGCCCCAGCATTTT.

This chain uses TRBV11-3 with TRBJ2-1, with D possibly TRBD2 on 6 matching bases. The CDR3 runs 13 residues. V gave up 8 bases and J gave up 6 bases, with 14 bases separating them. The germline CDR1 and CDR2 sequences are SGHNT and YENEEA. This CDR3 is CASGGTGGNEQFF. The CDR3 coding sequence is TGTGCCAGCGGGGGGACCGGGGGCAATGAGCAGTTCTTC.

J is TRBJ2-7 and V is TRBV9; 8 nucleotides match TRBD2. V lost 0 bases to trimming and J lost 7 bases; unmatched junction nucleotides: 6. Germline loops: CDR1 SGDLS, CDR2 YYNGEE. The CDR3 totals 14 residues. This chain's CDR3 is CASSVEAGGGEQYF. The CDR3 DNA is TGTGCCAGCAGCGTAGAGGCGGGGGGAGGAGAGCAGTACTTC.

The chain couples TRBV14 to TRBJ2-7; TRBD2 aligns across 10 bases. Germline V lookup: CDR1 SGHDN, CDR2 FVKESK. The CDR3 loop spans 20 amino acids. The V segment lost 0 bases and the J segment 0 bases; nucleotides outside the gene matches: 14. In DNA, the CDR3 is TGTGCCAGCAGCCAAGATCGGGTAGTGGGACTAGCGCGTCTCTCCTACGAGCAGTACTTC. The encoded protein is CASSQDRVVGLARLSYEQYF.

In DNA, the CDR3 is TGTGCCAGCAGTCGCCTTAGGGGGACCTACAATGAGCAGTTCTTC. Its translation is CASSRLRGTYNEQFF. The chain combines TRBV27 with TRBJ2-1, with D maybe TRBD1 (6 bases). CDR1 MNHEY and CDR2 SMNVEV come from the germline V gene (reference sequence). The CDR3 consists of 15 residues. V gave up 5 bases and J gave up 2 bases, with 13 bases separating them.

The rearrangement links TRBV9 to TRBJ1-5; 7 bases line up with TRBD1. CDR1 and CDR2 (germline): SGDLS, YYNGEE. The CDR3 is made up of 14 amino acids. J was trimmed by 7 bases and V by 3 bases; bases with no gene match: 7. CDR3: CASSATAGGQPQHF. The CDR3 coding sequence is TGTGCCAGCAGCGCTACGGCAGGGGGGCAGCCCCAGCATTTT.

The chain has TRBV19 and TRBJ1-1; 10 bases match TRBD1. In germline, CDR1 is LNHDA, CDR2 SQIVND (reference sequence). CDR3 length: 13 residues. V shed 4 bases, J shed 4 bases, and the junction held 0 bases outside the gene matches. Written as DNA, the CDR3 is TGTGCCAGTAGTAGGACAGGGGGCACTGAAGCTTTCTTT. Translating it yields CASSRTGGTEAFF. Variable domain in full (rest from reference TRBV19 and TRBJ1-1): DGGITQSPKYLFRKEGQNVTLSCEQNLNHDAMYWYRQDPGQGLRLIYYSQIVNDFQKGDIAEGYSVSREKKESFPLTVTSAQKNPTAFYLCASSRTGGTEAFFGQGTRLTVV.

V and J are TRBV7-8 and TRBJ2-5; possibly TRBD2 for D (6 bases). Germline V gene lookup returns CDR1 SGHVS and CDR2 FQNEAQ. This CDR3 contains 15 residues. Trimming stripped 5 bases from V and 4 bases from J, with 17 bases between. The CDR3 region is CASSAAAEGLETQYF. CDR3 nucleotide sequence: TGTGCCAGCAGCGCGGCGGCGGAGGGTTTAGAGACCCAGTACTTC.

The V gene is TRBV27, the J gene TRBJ2-4; 9 nucleotides agree with TRBD1. The CDR3 spans 15 residues. Germline V gives CDR1 MNHEY, CDR2 SMNVEV (reference sequence). V shed 5 bases, J shed 12 bases, and the junction held 14 bases outside the gene matches. CDR3 sequence: CASSALDRGRAHQYF. The CDR3 nucleotides are TGTGCCAGCAGTGCCCTCGACAGGGGGAGGGCCCATCAGTACTTC.

V gene TRBV12-3 or TRBV12-4 combines with J gene TRBJ1-1, with 7 bases aligning to TRBD1. Germline trimming cut 8 bases from V and 3 bases from J; bases unmatched to any gene: 6. CDR3 length: 13 residues. In DNA, the CDR3 is TGTGCCAGCTCCTGGACAGGAGACACTGAAGCTTTCTTT. This codes for CASSWTGDTEAFF.